One sample yielded the 29 T cell receptor beta chains listed below, sequenced in a study of cytomegalovirus exposure and HLA in healthy donors listed by TCRdb under 2017. Library method: the immunoSEQ multiplex PCR assay. The immuneACCESS repertoire file appears here via TCRdb, limited to in-frame rearrangements. These files lack a portion of the clones; in checked studies, under half of the deficit traces to unresolved V genes, and the cause of the others is not known. Recorded for this sample are some 120,000 clones; 85% to 90% of them occurred a single time. Of the sample, 3% to 3.5% falls within the top ten clones. Sequencing was performed on PBMCs. The origin of the receptors is a man between 25 and 39 years old in good health and CMV-seronegative.

V usage is TRBV13 and J usage is TRBJ1-2, with a possible D match to TRBD1 (5 bases). The germline V gene encodes CDR1 PRHDT and CDR2 FYEKMQ (reference sequence). This CDR3 region has 15 residues. V gave up 5 bases and J gave up 8 bases, with 21 bases separating them. For the CDR3, the DNA is TGTGCCAGCAGCCCACTTGTCGGGGCGCGGGAGGGCTACACCTTC. It specifies CASSPLVGAREGYTF.

The chain has TRBV7-2 and TRBJ1-1; D is unclear. The CDR3 loop spans 13 amino acids. Germline CDR1 reads SGHTA; CDR2 reads FQGNSA. V lost 5 bases and J lost 6, with 13 bases in between. CDR3 nucleotide sequence: TGTGCCAGCAGCCGTGAGGGAGTAGCTGAAGCTTTCTTT. Translating it yields CASSREGVAEAFF.

J is TRBJ1-1 and V is TRBV5-6, with D possibly TRBD1 on 6 matching bases. The germline CDR1 and CDR2 sequences are SGHDT and YYEEEE. The ends were cut back, 5 bases at V and 4 bases at J, with 15 bases in the middle. The CDR3 runs to 14 residues. In DNA, the CDR3 is TGTGCCAGCAGATTACAGGGAGTAGGCACTGAAGCTTTCTTT. Translating gives CASRLQGVGTEAFF. Full variable domain (outside the CDR3, taken from reference TRBV5-6 and TRBJ1-1): DAGVTQSPTHLIKTRGQQVTLRCSPKSGHDTVSWYQQALGQGPQFIFQYYEEEERQRGNFPDRFSGHQFPNYSSELNVNALLLGDSALYLCASRLQGVGTEAFFGQGTRLTVV.

The rearrangement uses TRBV19 and TRBJ1-5; possibly TRBD1 for D (5 bases). Germline CDR1 and CDR2: LNHDA and SQIVND (reference sequence). V was cut by 7 bases and J by 1 base, with 14 bases left in between. The CDR3 runs to 15 residues. The CDR3 coding sequence is TGTGCCAGTACCCTAATAGGACAAAGCAATCAGCCCCAGCATTTT. This codes for CASTLIGQSNQPQHF.

The chain uses TRBV9 and TRBJ2-7; D not resolved. Trimming took 0 bases from V and 0 from J, leaving 7 bases between them. Germline lookup yields CDR1 SGDLS and CDR2 YYNGEE. CDR3 length: 14 amino acids. The CDR3 protein is CASSVDPSSYEQYF. The CDR3, as DNA: TGTGCCAGCAGCGTAGATCCCAGCTCCTACGAGCAGTACTTC.

The chain carries TRBV6-5 and TRBJ2-3; D ambiguous. Per germline, CDR1 MNHEY and CDR2 SVGAGI. The V end was cut by 2 bases, the J end by 3 bases, with 12 bases between. The CDR3 is made up of 15 amino acids. The CDR3 DNA is TGTGCCAGCAGTTACGTGGCGGCGCGGACAGATACGCAGTATTTT. Protein: CASSYVAARTDTQYF.

The genes are TRBV21-1 and TRBJ2-7; the table's D call TRBD1 went unverified against the DNA. TRBV21-1 is listed as a pseudogene. The CDR3 covers 17 residues. The CDR3 loop is CASSLRQGRCGLYEQYF. The CDR3 nucleotides are TGTGCCAGCAGCTTAAGACAGGGAAGATGCGGCCTCTACGAGCAGTACTTC.

This chain uses TRBV6-1 with TRBJ1-2; 8 nucleotides match TRBD1. CDR1 MNHNS and CDR2 SASEGT come from the germline V gene. CDR3 length: 15 residues. V lost 4 bases and J lost 3; bases outside the gene matches: 7. This chain's CDR3 is CASSVQGARDYGYTF. As DNA, the CDR3 is TGTGCCAGCAGTGTTCAGGGGGCGCGTGACTATGGCTACACCTTC.

This clone was seen more than once but under ten times. The gene calls are TRBV7-9 and TRBJ2-7; 15 bases match TRBD2. CDR1 is SEHNR, CDR2 FQNEAQ, per germline (reference sequence). V lost 5 bases to trimming and J lost 4 bases; unmatched junction nucleotides: 3. This CDR3 comprises 15 residues. The CDR3 sequence: CASSEGLAGGYEQYF. DNA of the CDR3: TGTGCCAGCAGCGAGGGACTAGCGGGGGGTTACGAGCAGTACTTC.

The chain couples TRBV6-5 to TRBJ1-2; TRBD1 matches 7 bases. The CDR3 runs to 12 residues. CDR1 MNHEY and CDR2 SVGAGI come from the germline V gene. V shed 6 bases, J shed 7 bases, and the junction held 5 bases outside the gene matches. CDR3 region: CASSSGQLGYTF. CDR3 bases: TGTGCCAGCAGCTCGGGACAGCTTGGCTACACCTTC.

As concerns this clone: Other nucleotide sequences in the sample specify the same CDR3. The chain carries TRBV14 and TRBJ1-2, with D perhaps TRBD1 (6 bases). The germline gives CDR1 SGHDN, CDR2 FVKESK. V lost 4 bases, J lost 8 bases, and 11 bases lay in between. The CDR3 is 12 residues long. CDR3: CASSPTGYGYTF. The CDR3 bases are TGTGCCAGCAGCCCAACAGGGTACGGCTACACCTTC.

This clone showed up just a few times. The chain uses TRBV4-2 and TRBJ2-1; 10 bases agree with TRBD2. The CDR3 spans 21 residues. Germline CDR1 is LGHNA and CDR2 is YNFKEQ. Germline trimming cut 4 bases from V and 4 bases from J; bases unmatched to any gene: 22. CDR3 nucleotides: TGTGCCAGCAGCCCCTTGGTACGACGCAAGGAGACTAGCGGGCTTTACAATGAGCAGTTCTTC. Amino acid sequence: CASSPLVRRKETSGLYNEQFF.

V gene TRBV27 combines with J gene TRBJ2-7, with unresolved D. CDR1 and CDR2 from the germline V gene are MNHEY and SMNVEV (reference sequence). Trimming pared 4 bases from V and 1 base from J, leaving 8 bases between. This CDR3 is built from 13 residues. The CDR3 region has the DNA TGTGCCAGCAGTTGGTCCAGGTCCTACGAGCAGTACTTC. It specifies CASSWSRSYEQYF.

In DNA form, the CDR3 reads TGTGCCAGCAGCGTAGGAGGGTCAACCCACGAGCAGTACTTC. This gives the protein CASSVGGSTHEQYF. The chain uses TRBV9 and TRBJ2-7, with D possibly matching TRBD2 (5 bases). The CDR3 has 14 amino acids. CDR1 and CDR2 (germline): SGDLS, YYNGEE. V lost 0 bases and J 5 bases, leaving 12 bases between the germline ends.

The chain joins TRBV2 to TRBJ2-5, with TRBD2 matching over 8 bases. Germline CDR1 is SNHLY and CDR2 is FYNNEI. The length of the CDR3 is 14 residues. V was pared by 10 bases and J by 5 bases, with 12 bases of the junction left unmatched. CDR3 residues: CATAGQRGPETQYF. CDR3 nucleotide sequence: TGTGCCACAGCAGGACAGCGGGGGCCGGAGACCCAGTACTTC.

V is TRBV19 and J is TRBJ2-6, with a weak D call TRBD2 (6 bases). From germline, CDR1 is LNHDA and CDR2 SQIVND (reference sequence). The CDR3 length is 17 residues. The ends were cut back, 3 bases at V and 0 bases at J, with 12 bases in the middle. CDR3 residues: CASSIGGGISGANVLTF. DNA for the CDR3: TGTGCCAGTAGTATCGGGGGAGGAATCTCTGGGGCCAACGTCCTGACTTTC.

The chain is built from TRBV19 and TRBJ2-2, with 8 bases aligning to TRBD1. The ends lost 4 bases at V and 5 bases at J; junction bases unmatched: 6. The CDR3 has 15 residues. Germline V gene data show CDR1 as LNHDA and CDR2 as SQIVND (reference sequence). CDR3 DNA sequence: TGTGCCAGTAGTAACCAGGGGGCTAAAACCGGGGAGCTGTTTTTT. Amino acid sequence: CASSNQGAKTGELFF. The whole variable domain, filled in from reference TRBV19 and TRBJ2-2, reads DGGITQSPKYLFRKEGQNVTLSCEQNLNHDAMYWYRQDPGQGLRLIYYSQIVNDFQKGDIAEGYSVSREKKESFPLTVTSAQKNPTAFYLCASSNQGAKTGELFFGEGSRLTVL.

V and J are TRBV6-1 and TRBJ2-1; weak D call: TRBD1 (6 bases). The V gene's germline CDR1 is MNHNS and CDR2 SASEGT. Trimming removed 3 bases at V and 3 bases at J, with 12 bases between. CDR3 length: 15 amino acids. The CDR3 DNA is TGTGCCAGCAGTGATGGCCAGGGGTTCTACAATGAGCAGTTCTTC. It is translated as CASSDGQGFYNEQFF.

The V gene is TRBV5-4, the J gene TRBJ2-5, with unresolved D. Germline loops: CDR1 SGHNT, CDR2 YYREEE (reference sequence). This CDR3 is 13 amino acids long. V lost 0 bases and J 2 bases, leaving 5 bases between the germline ends. The chain's CDR3 is CASSLGLQETQYF. CDR3 coding DNA: TGTGCCAGCAGCTTGGGTCTACAAGAGACCCAGTACTTC.

In DNA, the CDR3 is TGTGCCAGCAGTGACAGCGCGGGACAGGGGTCCCCTAACTATGGCTACACCTTC. Amino acid sequence: CASSDSAGQGSPNYGYTF. V and J are TRBV6-4 and TRBJ1-2; 10 bases match TRBD1. V lost 2 bases and J lost 0; bases outside the gene matches: 9. CDR1 is MRHNA and CDR2 is SNTAGT in the germline V gene. The CDR3 runs to 18 residues.

The gene calls are TRBV4-3 and TRBJ2-4; 8 bases fit TRBD1. This CDR3 has 16 residues. V dropped 0 bases and J dropped 9; count of bases not matched to a gene: 10. In germline, CDR1 is LGHNA, CDR2 YSLEER. This chain's CDR3 is CASSQDVEFGQGIQYF. CDR3 nucleotide sequence: TGCGCCAGCAGCCAAGATGTGGAATTCGGACAGGGCATTCAGTACTTC.

V and J are TRBV19 and TRBJ1-5; D gene ambiguous. V lost 3 bases and J lost 7, with 7 bases in between. The CDR3 is 12 amino acids. Per germline, CDR1 LNHDA and CDR2 SQIVND (reference sequence). CDR3 region: CASSMGRQPQHF. In nucleotides, the CDR3 is TGTGCCAGTAGTATGGGGAGGCAGCCCCAGCATTTT.

The genes are TRBV4-2 and TRBJ1-5; D is undetermined. Germline CDR1 is LGHNA and CDR2 is YNFKEQ. The CDR3 sequence is 15 residues long. Trimming shortened V by 0 bases and J by 2 bases, and 8 bases separated the two germline ends. Here the CDR3 DNA reads TGTGCCAGCAGCCAAGATACGCCAGGCAATCAGCCCCAGCATTTT. It yields the protein CASSQDTPGNQPQHF.

In regard to this clone: Other nucleotide sequences from this sample produce the same CDR3. The chain uses TRBV28 and TRBJ1-1; TRBD1 matches 10 bases. The CDR3 runs to 14 residues. The germline gives CDR1 MDHEN, CDR2 SYDVKM. V dropped 3 bases and J dropped 3; count of bases not matched to a gene: 1. The CDR3 sequence is CASSLGQGYTEAFF. The CDR3 nucleotides are TGTGCCAGCAGTTTGGGACAGGGGTACACTGAAGCTTTCTTT.

The chain links TRBV6-6 to TRBJ2-7; 9 nucleotides line up with TRBD1. J gave up 6 bases and V 7 bases, and 10 bases lay outside the gene matches. Germline CDR1 and CDR2: MNHNY and SVGAGI (reference sequence). This CDR3 contains 14 residues. CDR3 loop: CASTTGQGSSEQYF. The CDR3 bases are TGTGCCAGCACCACCGGACAGGGGAGTAGCGAGCAGTACTTC.

The CDR3 loop is CAGSGGSSYNSPLHF. The CDR3 coding sequence is TGTGCCGGCTCGGGGGGAAGCTCCTATAATTCACCCCTCCACTTT. V gene TRBV28 combines with J gene TRBJ1-6; D is perhaps TRBD1 (5 bases). CDR3 length equals 15 residues. Trimming took off 11 bases at V and 0 bases at J, with 14 bases between the two ends. The germline V gene has CDR1 MDHEN and CDR2 SYDVKM.

The chain carries TRBV19 and TRBJ2-5, with a tentative D call TRBD1 (6 bases). CDR3 length equals 14 residues. Trimming took 3 bases from V and 7 from J, leaving 15 bases between them. Germline lookup yields CDR1 LNHDA and CDR2 SQIVND (reference sequence). CDR3 bases: TGTGCCAGTAGTATCGCTGGGGGCTGGGGGACCCAGTACTTC. Residues: CASSIAGGWGTQYF.

This rearrangement joins TRBV10-3 to TRBJ1-2; 7 bases fit TRBD1. Germline V gene data show CDR1 as ENHRY and CDR2 as SYGVKD. The V gene end was trimmed by 2 bases and the J gene end by 2 bases; junction bases not matched to a gene: 5. The CDR3 totals 15 residues. CDR3 loop: CAISEPQTGNYGYTF. Written as DNA, the CDR3 is TGTGCCATCAGTGAGCCTCAGACAGGGAACTATGGCTACACCTTC.

This clone was seen a handful of times. This chain links TRBV2 with TRBJ2-1; D gene uncertain. V was shortened by 2 bases and J by 3 bases, with 5 bases between the two germline ends. This CDR3 is 13 amino acids long. The V gene's germline CDR1 is SNHLY and CDR2 FYNNEI. DNA for the CDR3: TGTGCCAGCAGTGAAACCAGCTACAATGAGCAGTTCTTC. Translated: CASSETSYNEQFF.